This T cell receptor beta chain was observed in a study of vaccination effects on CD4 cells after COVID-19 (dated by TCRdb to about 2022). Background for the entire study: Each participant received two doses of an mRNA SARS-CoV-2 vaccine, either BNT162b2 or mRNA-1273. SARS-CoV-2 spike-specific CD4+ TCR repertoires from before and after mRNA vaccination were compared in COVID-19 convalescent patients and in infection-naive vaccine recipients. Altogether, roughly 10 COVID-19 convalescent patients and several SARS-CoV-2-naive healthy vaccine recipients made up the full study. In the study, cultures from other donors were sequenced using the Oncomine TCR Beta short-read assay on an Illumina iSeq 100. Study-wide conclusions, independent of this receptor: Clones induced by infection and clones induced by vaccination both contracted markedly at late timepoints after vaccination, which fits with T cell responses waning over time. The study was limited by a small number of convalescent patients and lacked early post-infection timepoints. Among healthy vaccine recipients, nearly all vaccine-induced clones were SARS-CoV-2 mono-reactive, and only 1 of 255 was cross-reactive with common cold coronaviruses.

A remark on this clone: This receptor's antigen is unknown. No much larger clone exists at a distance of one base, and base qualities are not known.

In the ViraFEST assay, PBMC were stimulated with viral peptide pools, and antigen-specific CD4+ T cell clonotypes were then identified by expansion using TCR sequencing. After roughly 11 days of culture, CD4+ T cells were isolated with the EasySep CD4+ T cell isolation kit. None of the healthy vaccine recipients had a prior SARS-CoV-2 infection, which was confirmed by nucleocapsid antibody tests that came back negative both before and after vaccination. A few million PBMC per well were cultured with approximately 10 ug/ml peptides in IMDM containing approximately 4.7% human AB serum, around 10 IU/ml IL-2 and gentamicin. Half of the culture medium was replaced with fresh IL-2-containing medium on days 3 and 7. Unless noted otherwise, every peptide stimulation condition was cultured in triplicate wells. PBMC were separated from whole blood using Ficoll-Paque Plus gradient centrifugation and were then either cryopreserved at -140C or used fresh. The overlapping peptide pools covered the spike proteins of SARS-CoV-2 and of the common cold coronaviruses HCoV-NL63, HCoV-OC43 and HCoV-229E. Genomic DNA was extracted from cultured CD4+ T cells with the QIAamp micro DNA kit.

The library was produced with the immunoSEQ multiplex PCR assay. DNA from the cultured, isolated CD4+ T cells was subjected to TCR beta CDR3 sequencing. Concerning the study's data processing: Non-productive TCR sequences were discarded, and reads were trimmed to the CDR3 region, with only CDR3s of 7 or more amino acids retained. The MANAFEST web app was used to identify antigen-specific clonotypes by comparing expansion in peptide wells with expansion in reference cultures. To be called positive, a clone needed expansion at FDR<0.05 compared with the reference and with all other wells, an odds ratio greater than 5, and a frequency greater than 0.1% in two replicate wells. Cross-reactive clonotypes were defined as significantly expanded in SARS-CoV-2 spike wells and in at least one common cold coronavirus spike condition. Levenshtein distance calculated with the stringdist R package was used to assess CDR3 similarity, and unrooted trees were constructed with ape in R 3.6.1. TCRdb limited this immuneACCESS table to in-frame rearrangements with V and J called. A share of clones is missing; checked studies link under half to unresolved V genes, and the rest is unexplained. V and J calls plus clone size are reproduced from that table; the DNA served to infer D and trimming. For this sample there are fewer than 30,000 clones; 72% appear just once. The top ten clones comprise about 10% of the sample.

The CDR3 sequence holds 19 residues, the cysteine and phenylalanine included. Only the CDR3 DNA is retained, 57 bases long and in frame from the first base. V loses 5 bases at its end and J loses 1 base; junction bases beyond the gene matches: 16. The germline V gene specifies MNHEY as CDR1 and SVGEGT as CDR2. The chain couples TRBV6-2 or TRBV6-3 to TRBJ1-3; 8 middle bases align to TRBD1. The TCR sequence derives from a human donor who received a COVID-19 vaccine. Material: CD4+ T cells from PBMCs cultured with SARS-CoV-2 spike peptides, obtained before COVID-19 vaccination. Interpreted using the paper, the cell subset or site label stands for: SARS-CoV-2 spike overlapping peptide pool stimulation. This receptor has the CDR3 CASSPDHRQGTGSGNTIYF. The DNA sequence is TGTGCCAGCAGTCCGGACCATCGACAGGGGACGGGTTCTGGAAACACCATATATTTT.